This T cell receptor (beta chain) comes out of a study of T cells in localized non-small cell lung cancer. Study findings and constraints: The highest T cell clonality was in uninvolved adjacent lung, above tumor.

The CDR3 has 16 residues. V lost 2 bases, J lost 2 bases, and 4 bases stayed unmatched. CDR1 is KGHSH and CDR2 is LQKENI in the germline V gene. Method: immunoSEQ multiplex PCR; TCRdb's copy keeps in-frame clones and lacks some. The sample has about 15,000 clones; roughly 86% are singletons. Worth noting for this clone: Antigen: not known.

The material sequenced was peripheral blood mononuclear cells, taken before any cancer treatment. V is TRBV18 and J is TRBJ2-3, with 10 bases lining up with TRBD2. The receptor was derived from a male donor at least 60 years old with stage II lung adenocarcinoma. The CDR3 DNA sequence: TGTGCCAGCTCACCAGCTAGCGGGAGTACCACAGATACGCAGTATTTT. Residues: CASSPASGSTTDTQYF.